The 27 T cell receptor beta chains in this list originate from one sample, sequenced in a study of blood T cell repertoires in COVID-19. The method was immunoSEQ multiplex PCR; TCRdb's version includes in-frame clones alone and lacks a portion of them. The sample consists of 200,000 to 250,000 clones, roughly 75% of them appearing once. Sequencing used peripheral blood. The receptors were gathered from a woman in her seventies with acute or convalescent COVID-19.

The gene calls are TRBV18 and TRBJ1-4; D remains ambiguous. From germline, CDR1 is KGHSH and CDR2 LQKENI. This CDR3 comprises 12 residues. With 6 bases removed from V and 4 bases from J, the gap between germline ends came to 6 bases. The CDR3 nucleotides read TGTGCCAGCTCCGGAGATAATGAAAAACTGTTTTTT. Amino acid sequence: CASSGDNEKLFF.

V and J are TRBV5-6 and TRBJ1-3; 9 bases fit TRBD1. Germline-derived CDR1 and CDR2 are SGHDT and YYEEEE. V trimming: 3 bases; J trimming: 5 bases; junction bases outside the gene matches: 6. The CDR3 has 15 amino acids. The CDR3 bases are TGTGCCAGCAGCTCTGGACAGGGGTCAAGAAACACCATATATTTT. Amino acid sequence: CASSSGQGSRNTIYF.

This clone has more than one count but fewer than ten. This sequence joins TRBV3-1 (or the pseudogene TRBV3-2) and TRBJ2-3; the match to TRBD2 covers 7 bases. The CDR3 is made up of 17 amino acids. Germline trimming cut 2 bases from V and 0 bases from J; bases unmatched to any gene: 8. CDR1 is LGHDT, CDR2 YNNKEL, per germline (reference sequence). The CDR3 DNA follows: TGTGCCAGCAGCCAAAGGGGACTACAATCTAGCACAGATACGCAGTATTTT. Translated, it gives CASSQRGLQSSTDTQYF.

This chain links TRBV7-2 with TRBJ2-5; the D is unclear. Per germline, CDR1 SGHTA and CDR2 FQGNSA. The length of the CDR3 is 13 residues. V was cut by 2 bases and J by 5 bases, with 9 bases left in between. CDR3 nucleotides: TGTGCCAGCAGCTTACTTTTGTCGGAGACCCAGTACTTC. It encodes CASSLLLSETQYF.

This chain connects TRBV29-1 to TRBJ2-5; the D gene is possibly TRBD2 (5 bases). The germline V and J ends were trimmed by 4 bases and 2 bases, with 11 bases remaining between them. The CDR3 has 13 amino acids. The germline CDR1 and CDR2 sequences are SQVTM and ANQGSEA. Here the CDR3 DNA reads TGCAGCGTTGTCAGGAGGAATCAAGAGACCCAGTACTTC. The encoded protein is CSVVRRNQETQYF. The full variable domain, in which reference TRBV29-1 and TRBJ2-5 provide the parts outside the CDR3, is SAVISQKPSRDICQRGTSLTIQCQVDSQVTMMFWYRQQPGQSLTLIATANQGSEATYESGFVIDKFPISRPNLTFSTLTVSNMSPEDSSIYLCSVVRRNQETQYFGPGTRLLVL.

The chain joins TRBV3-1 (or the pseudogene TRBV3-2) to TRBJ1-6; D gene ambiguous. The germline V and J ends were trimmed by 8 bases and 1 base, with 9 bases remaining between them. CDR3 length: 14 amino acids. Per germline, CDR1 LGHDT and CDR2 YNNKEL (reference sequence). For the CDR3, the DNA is TGTGCCAGCCGCGGGGAGTCCTATAATTCACCCCTCCACTTT. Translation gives CASRGESYNSPLHF.

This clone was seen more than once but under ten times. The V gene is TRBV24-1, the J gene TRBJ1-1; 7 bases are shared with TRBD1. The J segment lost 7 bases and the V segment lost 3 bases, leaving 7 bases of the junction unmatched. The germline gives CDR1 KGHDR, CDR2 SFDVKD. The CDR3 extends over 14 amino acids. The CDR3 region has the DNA TGTGCCACCAGTGATCCCCGAAGGGACAGTGAAGCTTTCTTT. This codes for CATSDPRRDSEAFF.

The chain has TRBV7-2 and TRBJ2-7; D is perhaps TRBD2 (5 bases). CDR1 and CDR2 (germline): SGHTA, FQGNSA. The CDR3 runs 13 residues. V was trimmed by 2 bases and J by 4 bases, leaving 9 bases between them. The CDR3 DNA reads TGTGCCAGCAGCTTATCTCGAGGGTACGAGCAGTACTTC. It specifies CASSLSRGYEQYF.

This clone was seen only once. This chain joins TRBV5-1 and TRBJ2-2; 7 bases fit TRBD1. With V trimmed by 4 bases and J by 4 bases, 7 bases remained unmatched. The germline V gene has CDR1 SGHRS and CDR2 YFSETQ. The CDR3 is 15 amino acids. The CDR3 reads CASSPPTGATGELFF. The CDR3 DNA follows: TGCGCCAGCAGCCCTCCAACAGGGGCCACCGGGGAGCTGTTTTTT.

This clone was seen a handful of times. DNA of the CDR3: TGTGCCAGCAGCCCCGGGACAGGGGGCAACTACGAGCAGTACTTC. It is translated as CASSPGTGGNYEQYF. V is TRBV14 and J is TRBJ2-7; 12 bases fit TRBD1. CDR1 is SGHDN and CDR2 is FVKESK in the germline V gene. This CDR3 comprises 15 residues. Losses at the gene ends were 4 bases for V and 3 bases for J; bases not matched to a gene: 4.

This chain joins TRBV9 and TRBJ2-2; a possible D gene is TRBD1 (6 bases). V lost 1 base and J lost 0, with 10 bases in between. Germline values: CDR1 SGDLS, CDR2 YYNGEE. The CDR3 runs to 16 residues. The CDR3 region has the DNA TGTGCCAGCAGCGTACAGGGGTCCCCGAACACCGGGGAGCTGTTTTTT. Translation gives CASSVQGSPNTGELFF.

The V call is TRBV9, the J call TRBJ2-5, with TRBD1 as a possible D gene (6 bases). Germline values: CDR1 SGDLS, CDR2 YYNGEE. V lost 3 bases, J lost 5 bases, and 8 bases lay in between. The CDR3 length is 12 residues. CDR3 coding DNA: TGTGCCAGCAGCGATAGGGGGGAGACCCAGTACTTC. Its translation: CASSDRGETQYF.

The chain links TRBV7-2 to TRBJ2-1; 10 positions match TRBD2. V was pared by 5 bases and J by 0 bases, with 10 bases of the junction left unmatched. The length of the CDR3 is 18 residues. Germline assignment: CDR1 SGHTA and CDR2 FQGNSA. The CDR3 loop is CASSTPQEREGSYNEQFF. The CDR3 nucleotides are TGTGCCAGCAGCACGCCGCAAGAGCGGGAGGGCTCCTACAATGAGCAGTTCTTC.

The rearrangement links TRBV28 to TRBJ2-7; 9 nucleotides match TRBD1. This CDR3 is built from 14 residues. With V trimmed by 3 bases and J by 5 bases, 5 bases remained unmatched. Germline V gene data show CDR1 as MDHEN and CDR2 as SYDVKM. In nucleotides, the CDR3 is TGTGCCAGCAGTTTCCTCGGACAGGGGAACGAGCAGTACTTC. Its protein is CASSFLGQGNEQYF.

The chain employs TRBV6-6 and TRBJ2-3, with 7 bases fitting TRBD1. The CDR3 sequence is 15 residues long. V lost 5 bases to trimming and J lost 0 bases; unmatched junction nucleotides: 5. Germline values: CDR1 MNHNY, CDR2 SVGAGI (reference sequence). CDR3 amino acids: CASSIDRASTDTQYF. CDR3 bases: TGTGCCAGCAGTATTGACAGGGCCAGCACAGATACGCAGTATTTT.

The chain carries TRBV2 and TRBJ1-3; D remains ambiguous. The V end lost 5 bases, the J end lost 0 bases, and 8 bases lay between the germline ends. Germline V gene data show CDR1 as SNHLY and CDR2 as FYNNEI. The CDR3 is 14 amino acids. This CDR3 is CASSLRDSGNTIYF. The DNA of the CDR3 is TGTGCCAGCAGTCTCCGGGACTCTGGAAACACCATATATTTT.

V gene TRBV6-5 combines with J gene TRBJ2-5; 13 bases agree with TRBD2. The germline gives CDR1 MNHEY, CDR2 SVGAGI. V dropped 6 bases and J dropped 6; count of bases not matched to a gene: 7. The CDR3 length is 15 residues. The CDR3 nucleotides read TGTGCCAGCAGCTCCGCGACTAGCGGGAGGAAGACCCAGTACTTC. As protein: CASSSATSGRKTQYF.

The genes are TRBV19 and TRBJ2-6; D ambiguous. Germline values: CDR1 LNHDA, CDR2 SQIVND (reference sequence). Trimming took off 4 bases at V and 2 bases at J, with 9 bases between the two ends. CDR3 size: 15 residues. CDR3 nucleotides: TGTGCCAGTAGTAGTTCAGGCCCTGGGGCCAACGTCCTGACTTTC. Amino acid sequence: CASSSSGPGANVLTF.

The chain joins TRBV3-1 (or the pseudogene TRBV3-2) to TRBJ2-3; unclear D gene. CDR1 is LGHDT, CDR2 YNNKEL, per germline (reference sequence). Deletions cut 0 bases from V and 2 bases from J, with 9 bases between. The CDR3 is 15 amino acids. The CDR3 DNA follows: TGTGCCAGCAGCCAAGATGCAGTCACCACAGATACGCAGTATTTT. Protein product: CASSQDAVTTDTQYF.

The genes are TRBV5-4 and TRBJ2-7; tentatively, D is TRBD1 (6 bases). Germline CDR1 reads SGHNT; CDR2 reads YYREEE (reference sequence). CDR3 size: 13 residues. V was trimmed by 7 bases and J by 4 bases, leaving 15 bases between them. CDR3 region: CASRAGAEYEQYF. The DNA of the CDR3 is TGTGCCAGCCGGGCAGGGGCAGAGTACGAGCAGTACTTC.

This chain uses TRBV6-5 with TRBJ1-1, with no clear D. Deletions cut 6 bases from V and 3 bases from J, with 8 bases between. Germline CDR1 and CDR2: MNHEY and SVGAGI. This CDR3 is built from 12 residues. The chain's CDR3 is CASRREYTEAFF. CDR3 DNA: TGTGCCAGCAGGCGGGAGTACACTGAAGCTTTCTTT.

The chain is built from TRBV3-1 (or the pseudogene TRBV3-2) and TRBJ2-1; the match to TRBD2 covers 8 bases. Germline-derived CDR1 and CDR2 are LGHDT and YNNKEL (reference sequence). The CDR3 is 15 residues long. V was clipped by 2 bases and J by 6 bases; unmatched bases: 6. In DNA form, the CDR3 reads TGTGCCAGCAGCCAACCGGGACTAGGAGGCAATGAGCAGTTCTTC. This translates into CASSQPGLGGNEQFF.

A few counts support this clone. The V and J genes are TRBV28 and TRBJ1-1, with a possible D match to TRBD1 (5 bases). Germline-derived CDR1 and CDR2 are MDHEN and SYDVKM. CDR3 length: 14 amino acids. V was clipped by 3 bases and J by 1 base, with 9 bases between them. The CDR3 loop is CASSLVRGNTEAFF. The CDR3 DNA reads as TGTGCCAGCAGTTTGGTAAGGGGGAACACTGAAGCTTTCTTT. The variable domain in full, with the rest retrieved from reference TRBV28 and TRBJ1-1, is DVKVTQSSRYLVKRTGEKVFLECVQDMDHENMFWYRQDPGLGLRLIYFSYDVKMKEKGDIPEGYSVSREKKERFSLILESASTNQTSMYLCASSLVRGNTEAFFGQGTRLTVV.

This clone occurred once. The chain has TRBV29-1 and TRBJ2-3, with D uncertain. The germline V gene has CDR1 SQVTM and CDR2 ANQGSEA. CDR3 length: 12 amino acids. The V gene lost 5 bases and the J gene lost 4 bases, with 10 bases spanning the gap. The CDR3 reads CSVRQAPDTQYF. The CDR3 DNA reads TGCAGCGTTCGCCAGGCCCCAGATACGCAGTATTTT.

Here the CDR3 reads CASSTHTGGKYNEQFF. The CDR3 nucleotides are TGTGCCAGCAGTACGCATACAGGGGGAAAATACAATGAGCAGTTCTTC. The V gene is TRBV27, the J gene TRBJ2-1; 8 bases agree with TRBD1. V gave up 5 bases and J gave up 4 bases; unmatched junction bases: 10. CDR1 is MNHEY, CDR2 SMNVEV, per germline (reference sequence). The CDR3 runs to 16 residues.

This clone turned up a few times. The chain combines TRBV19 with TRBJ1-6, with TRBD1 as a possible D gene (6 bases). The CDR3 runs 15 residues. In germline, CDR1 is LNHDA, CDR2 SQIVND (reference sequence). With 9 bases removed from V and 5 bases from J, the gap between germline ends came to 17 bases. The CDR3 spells CASEKTGPNNSPLHF. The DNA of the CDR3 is TGTGCCAGCGAAAAAACAGGGCCCAATAATTCACCCCTCCACTTT.

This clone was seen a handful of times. The CDR3 loop is CASSAPGTGVGRGNQPQHF. The CDR3 nucleotides read TGTGCCAGCAGTGCCCCCGGGACAGGGGTTGGTCGGGGCAATCAGCCCCAGCATTTT. The chain employs TRBV2 and TRBJ1-5; 10 bases align to TRBD1. The ends lost 4 bases at V and 2 bases at J; junction bases unmatched: 14. Germline CDR1 SNHLY, CDR2 FYNNEI. The CDR3 totals 19 residues.